The present entry profiles one TCR beta chain with its context. The table came from immunoSEQ multiplex PCR; TCRdb's copy has only in-frame clones and leaves some out. The data contain about 89,000 clones, 86% of them singletons. Specified treatment: preoperative locoregional IRX-2 cytokine immunotherapy. Patients received preoperative, locoregional IRX-2 cytokine immunotherapy in a phase Ib study. This sample is part of a study of preoperative IRX-2 immunotherapy in early breast cancer. The CDR3 has 13 amino acids. This TCR was recovered from a human donor with breast cancer. The chain is built from TRBV1 and TRBJ1-1. TRBV1 is a pseudogene. Material: tumor tissue, obtained after IRX-2 immunotherapy. The CDR3 spells CASSHGSWTEAFF. The CDR3 nucleotides are TGCGCCAGCAGCCACGGATCGTGGACTGAAGCTTTCTTT.